The 3 T cell receptor beta chains presented below share a single source sample, sequenced in a study of T cells in Graves' hyperthyroidism and ophthalmopathy. It was RNA transcripts that yielded the amplified TCR beta CDR3 regions. The HTBI primer set was used in a first-round RT-PCR of the TCR CDR3. Using its own MiXCR run on the multiplex PCR reads, TCRdb lists one record per CDR3 protein. Altogether fewer than 110,000 distinct CDR3 sequences are present, around a sixth being singletons, with the ten largest covering about 44%. Sequencing was performed on blood. These receptors came from a woman aged 50 to 60 with Graves' hyperthyroidism.

In its sample, this clonotype was seen many times. This chain uses TRBV19 with TRBJ1-2; 9 nucleotides align to TRBD1. CDR1 and CDR2 from the germline V gene are LNHDA and SQIVND (reference sequence). The trim removed 5 bases at V and 4 bases at J, leaving 8 bases unmatched. This CDR3 contains 15 residues. The CDR3 nucleotides are TGTGCCAGTAGTTATGGGACAGGGCTTCCCTATGGCTACACCTTC. As protein: CASSYGTGLPYGYTF.

The chain is built from TRBV9 and TRBJ2-3; 15 nucleotides line up with TRBD2. Losses at the gene ends were 2 bases for V and 6 bases for J; bases not matched to a gene: 10. Germline CDR1 is SGDLS and CDR2 is YYNGEE. CDR3 length: 18 residues. The chain's CDR3 is CASSVTPGLAGGPDTQYF. CDR3 sequence (DNA): TGTGCCAGCAGCGTGACTCCGGGACTAGCGGGAGGACCCGATACGCAGTATTTT.

In this sample, this clonotype turned up many times. The chain is built from TRBV29-1 and TRBJ2-1; TRBD2 agrees at 8 bases. V lost 5 bases to trimming and J lost 9 bases; unmatched junction nucleotides: 9. This CDR3 has 13 amino acids. Looked up from germline, CDR1 is SQVTM and CDR2 is ANQGSEA. CDR3 sequence reads: CSVNSGSFSEQFF. DNA of the CDR3: TGCAGCGTTAACAGCGGGAGTTTTAGTGAGCAGTTCTTC.